Below are 15 T cell receptor beta chains sequenced from a single sample in a study of CD8+ T cells in alopecia areata. Extracted RNA was reverse transcribed, and the resulting cDNA served as sequencing template. Using immunoSEQ multiplex PCR, the repertoire was profiled, and TCRdb retains in-frame clones only, with some absent. Found here are about 97,000 clones, roughly 41% of them singletons; the top ten hold approximately 1.5%. The sample consisted of CD4+ T cells sorted from blood. All receptors come from a human donor with alopecia areata.

The CDR3 DNA follows: TGTGCCAGCAGCTTAGGATTAATTAGCGAGACCCAGTACTTC. Amino acids: CASSLGLISETQYF. J is TRBJ2-5 and V is TRBV7-2; the D is unclear. Trimming removed 1 base at V and 5 bases at J, with 11 bases between. The CDR3 has 14 amino acids. Germline V gene data show CDR1 as SGHTA and CDR2 as FQGNSA.

In its sample, this clone was seen a few times. The chain uses TRBV7-9 and TRBJ1-2; D possibly corresponds to TRBD1 (6 bases). Trimming removed 1 base from V and 6 bases from J, with 9 bases in between. The CDR3 runs 13 residues. Germline V gives CDR1 SEHNR, CDR2 FQNEAQ (reference sequence). The CDR3 loop is CASSLDRDHGYTF. The CDR3 region has the DNA TGTGCCAGCAGCTTAGACAGGGATCATGGCTACACCTTC.

This chain uses TRBV5-4 with TRBJ2-3; D not resolved. Germline CDR1 reads SGHNT; CDR2 reads YYREEE (reference sequence). The CDR3 totals 15 residues. V was trimmed by 0 bases and J by 2 bases, leaving 10 bases between them. This CDR3 reads CASSLAVGITDTQYF. The DNA for the CDR3 is TGTGCCAGCAGCTTGGCCGTCGGAATCACAGATACGCAGTATTTT.

This clone came up a few times. The chain has TRBV7-3 and TRBJ1-6, with TRBD1 matching over 10 bases. Germline trimming cut 5 bases from V and 7 bases from J; bases unmatched to any gene: 5. Germline loops: CDR1 SGHTA, CDR2 FQGTGA. CDR3 length equals 15 residues. CDR3 bases: TGTGCCAGCAGCGCCAGGGACAGGGGCAATTCACCCCTCCACTTT. Translating gives CASSARDRGNSPLHF.

This chain joins TRBV6-6 and TRBJ1-5; the match to TRBD1 covers 8 bases. V gave up 6 bases and J gave up 6 bases; unmatched junction bases: 10. The V gene's germline CDR1 is MNHNY and CDR2 SVGAGI (reference sequence). There are 15 residues in the CDR3. DNA for the CDR3: TGTGCCAGCAGCCCCCAGGGGGCTACGAGTCAGCCCCAGCATTTT. Protein product: CASSPQGATSQPQHF.

The chain uses TRBV7-8 and TRBJ1-1; 7 bases agree with TRBD1. V lost 6 bases and J lost 4; bases outside the gene matches: 8. CDR1 is SGHVS and CDR2 is FQNEAQ in the germline V gene. CDR3 length: 14 amino acids. CDR3 sequence reads: CASRRTGESTEAFF. The CDR3 DNA sequence: TGTGCCAGCAGACGTACAGGGGAGAGCACTGAAGCTTTCTTT.

The chain's CDR3 is CASGPGQSTDTQYF. The CDR3 coding sequence is TGTGCCAGCGGACCCGGACAGAGCACAGATACGCAGTATTTT. This rearrangement joins TRBV11-3 to TRBJ2-3; D might be TRBD1 (6 bases). Deletions cut 8 bases from V and 0 bases from J, with 12 bases between. The CDR3 has 14 residues. CDR1 is SGHNT and CDR2 is YENEEA in the germline V gene.

This clone came up a few times. The V and J genes are TRBV30 and TRBJ2-3; TRBD2 matches at 9 bases. Trimming at V came to 0 bases and at J to 2 bases, leaving 6 bases not matched to a gene. The CDR3 has 16 amino acids. Germline values: CDR1 GTSNPN, CDR2 SVGIG (reference sequence). The CDR3 coding sequence is TGTGCCTGGAGTGTAGGCCAGCGGGGGGCCACAGATACGCAGTATTTT. It specifies CAWSVGQRGATDTQYF.

This clone was detected only a few times. In the same sample, other DNA sequences code for this CDR3. The J gene is TRBJ2-7, the V gene TRBV29-1, with TRBD1 matching over 10 bases. The CDR3 has 12 residues. J gave up 2 bases and V 6 bases, and 1 base lay outside the gene matches. The germline V gene has CDR1 SQVTM and CDR2 ANQGSEA. CDR3 region: CSVGQGAYEQYF. For the CDR3, the DNA is TGCAGCGTAGGACAGGGGGCCTACGAGCAGTACTTC.

V and J are TRBV29-1 and TRBJ1-2; D gene uncertain. V lost 0 bases to trimming and J lost 7 bases, with 12 bases between them. This CDR3 has 13 residues. CDR1 SQVTM and CDR2 ANQGSEA come from the germline V gene. The CDR3 is CSVEDWASLGYTF. The CDR3 DNA reads as TGCAGCGTTGAAGATTGGGCGTCTCTTGGCTACACCTTC.

V is TRBV7-9 and J is TRBJ2-3, with D possibly matching TRBD1 (5 bases). The germline V gene encodes CDR1 SEHNR and CDR2 FQNEAQ (reference sequence). Between the trimmed V and J ends, which lost 1 base and 6 bases, there was a span of 11 bases. The CDR3 is 14 amino acids. CDR3 sequence reads: CASSLEGFLDTQYF. The DNA for the CDR3 is TGTGCCAGCAGCTTAGAGGGGTTTTTGGATACGCAGTATTTT.

This clone was seen a single time. The rearrangement links TRBV2 to TRBJ2-5; the D gene could be TRBD1 or TRBD2 (5 bases each). V was shortened by 0 bases and J by 4 bases, with 15 bases between the two germline ends. Germline loops: CDR1 SNHLY, CDR2 FYNNEI. This CDR3 is built from 16 residues. In nucleotides, the CDR3 is TGTGCCAGCAGTGAAGCGCAGCCGGGGACCGGAGAGACCCAGTACTTC. Encoded protein: CASSEAQPGTGETQYF.

The chain joins TRBV19 to TRBJ1-2; D call uncertain. The CDR3 is 14 amino acids. The germline gives CDR1 LNHDA, CDR2 SQIVND (reference sequence). With 5 bases removed from V and 3 bases from J, the gap between germline ends came to 13 bases. The DNA for the CDR3 is TGTGCCAGTAGTCCCACCACGGATCACTATGGCTACACCTTC. It is translated as CASSPTTDHYGYTF.

V and J are TRBV2 and TRBJ2-5; TRBD1 matches 7 bases. J lost 5 bases, V lost 8 bases, and 8 bases had no gene match. The length of the CDR3 is 13 residues. In germline, CDR1 is SNHLY, CDR2 FYNNEI. CDR3 in amino acids: CASVRGRQETQYF. For the CDR3, the DNA is TGTGCCAGCGTTAGGGGGCGTCAGGAGACCCAGTACTTC.

The chain uses TRBV5-4 and TRBJ2-5; D may be TRBD2 (5 bases). CDR3 length: 14 amino acids. Trimming removed 4 bases at V and 0 bases at J, with 10 bases between. In germline, CDR1 is SGHNT, CDR2 YYREEE (reference sequence). The CDR3 region is CASSRTVYQETQYF. The CDR3 coding sequence is TGTGCCAGCAGCCGGACTGTGTACCAAGAGACCCAGTACTTC.